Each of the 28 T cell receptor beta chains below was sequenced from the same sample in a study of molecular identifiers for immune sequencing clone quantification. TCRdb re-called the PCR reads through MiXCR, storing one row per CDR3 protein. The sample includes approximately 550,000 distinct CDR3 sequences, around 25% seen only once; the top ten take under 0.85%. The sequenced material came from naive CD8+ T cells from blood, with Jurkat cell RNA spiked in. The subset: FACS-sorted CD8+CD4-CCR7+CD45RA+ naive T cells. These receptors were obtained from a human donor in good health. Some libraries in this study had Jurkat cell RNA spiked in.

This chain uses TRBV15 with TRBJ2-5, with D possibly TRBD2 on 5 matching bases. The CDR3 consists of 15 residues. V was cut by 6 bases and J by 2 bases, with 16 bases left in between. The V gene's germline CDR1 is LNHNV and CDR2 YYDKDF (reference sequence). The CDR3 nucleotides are TGTGCCACCAGTAGTTTGAGGGTGGGACAAGAGACCCAGTACTTC. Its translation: CATSSLRVGQETQYF.

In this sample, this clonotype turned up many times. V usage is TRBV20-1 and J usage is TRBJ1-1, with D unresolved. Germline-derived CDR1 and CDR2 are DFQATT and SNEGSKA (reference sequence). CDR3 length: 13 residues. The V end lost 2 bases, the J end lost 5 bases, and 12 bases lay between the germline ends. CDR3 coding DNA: TGCAGTGCTAGAATAAGTTCGTGGACTGAAGCTTTCTTT. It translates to CSARISSWTEAFF.

The CDR3 DNA sequence: TGTGCCAGCAGCACGAGGACAGGGATGATAGACGAGCAGTACTTC. This sequence encodes CASSTRTGMIDEQYF. The chain employs TRBV7-8 and TRBJ2-7; 8 bases match TRBD1. The germline gives CDR1 SGHVS, CDR2 FQNEAQ. Trimming cost V 5 bases and J 5 bases; bases outside gene matches: 11. This CDR3 spans 15 amino acids.

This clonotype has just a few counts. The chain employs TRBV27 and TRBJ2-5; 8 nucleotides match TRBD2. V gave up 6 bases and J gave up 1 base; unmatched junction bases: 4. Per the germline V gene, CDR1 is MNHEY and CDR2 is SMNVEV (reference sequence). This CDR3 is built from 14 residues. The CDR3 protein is CASRKRGSQETQYF. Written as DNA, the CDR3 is TGTGCCAGCAGAAAGCGGGGGTCCCAAGAGACCCAGTACTTC.

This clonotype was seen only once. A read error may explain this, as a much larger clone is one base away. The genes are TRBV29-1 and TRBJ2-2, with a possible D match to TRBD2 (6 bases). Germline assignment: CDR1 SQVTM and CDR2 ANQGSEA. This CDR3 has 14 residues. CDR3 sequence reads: CSVEGPGADGEQFF. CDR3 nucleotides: TGCAGCGTTGAAGGACCGGGAGCGGACGGGGAGCAGTTTTTT.

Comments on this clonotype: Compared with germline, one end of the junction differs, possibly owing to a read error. The CDR3 is CASSPIAGGYTDTRYF. The CDR3 nucleotides read TGTGCCAGCAGTCCGATAGCGGGGGGTTACACAGATACGCGGTATTTT. The V and J genes are TRBV6-5 and TRBJ2-3, with TRBD2 identical over 10 bases. Germline lookup yields CDR1 MNHEY and CDR2 SVGAGI. The CDR3 covers 16 residues.

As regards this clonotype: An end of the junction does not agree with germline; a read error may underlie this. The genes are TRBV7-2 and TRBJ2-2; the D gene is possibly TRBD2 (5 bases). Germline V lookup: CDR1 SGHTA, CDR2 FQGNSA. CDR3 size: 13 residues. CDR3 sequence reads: CASSLEVTGERFF. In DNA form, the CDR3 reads TGTGCCAGCAGCTTAGAGGTCACCGGGGAGCGGTTTTTC.

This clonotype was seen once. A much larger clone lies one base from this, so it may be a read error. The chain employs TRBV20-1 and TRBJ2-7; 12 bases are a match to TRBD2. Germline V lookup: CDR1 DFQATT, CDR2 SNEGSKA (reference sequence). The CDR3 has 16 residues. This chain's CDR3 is CGARGLAGGPAYEQYF. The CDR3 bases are TGCGGTGCTAGGGGGCTAGCGGGAGGGCCAGCCTACGAGCAGTACTTC.

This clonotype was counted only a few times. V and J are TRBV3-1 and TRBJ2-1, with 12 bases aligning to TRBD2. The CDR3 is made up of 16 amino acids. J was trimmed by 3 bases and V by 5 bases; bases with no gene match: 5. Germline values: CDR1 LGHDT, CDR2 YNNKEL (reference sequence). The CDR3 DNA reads TGTGCCAGCAGCAGAGGACTAGCGGGACTCTACAATGAGCAGTTCTTC. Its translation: CASSRGLAGLYNEQFF.

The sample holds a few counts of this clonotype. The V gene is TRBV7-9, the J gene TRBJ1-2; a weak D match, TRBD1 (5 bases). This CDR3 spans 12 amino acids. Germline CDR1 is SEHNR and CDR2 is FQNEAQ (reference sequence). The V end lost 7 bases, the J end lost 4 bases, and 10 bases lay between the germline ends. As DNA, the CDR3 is TGTGCCAGCACGGGGCTGAGCTATGGCTACACCTTC. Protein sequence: CASTGLSYGYTF.

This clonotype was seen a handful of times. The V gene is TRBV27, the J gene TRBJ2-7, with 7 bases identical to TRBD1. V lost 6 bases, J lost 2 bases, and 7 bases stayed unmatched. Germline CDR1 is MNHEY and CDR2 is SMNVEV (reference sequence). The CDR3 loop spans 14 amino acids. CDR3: CASSPGQIPYEQYF. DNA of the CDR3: TGTGCCAGCAGCCCGGGACAGATCCCCTACGAGCAGTACTTC.

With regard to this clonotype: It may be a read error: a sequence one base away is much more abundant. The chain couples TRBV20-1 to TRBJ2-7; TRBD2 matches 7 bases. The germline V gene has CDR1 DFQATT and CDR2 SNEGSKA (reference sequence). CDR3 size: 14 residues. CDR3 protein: CSARRDYITYKQYF. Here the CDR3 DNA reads TGCAGTGCTAGAAGGGACTATATAACCTACAAGCAGTACTTC.

The CDR3 coding sequence is TGTGCCAGCAGCTATGGGGTACAGGGAGGTCAGCCCCAGCATTTT. Translated, it gives CASSYGVQGGQPQHF. The chain is built from TRBV28 and TRBJ1-5, with TRBD1 as a possible D gene (6 bases). With 6 bases removed from V and 6 bases from J, the gap between germline ends came to 18 bases. The germline CDR1 and CDR2 sequences are MDHEN and SYDVKM. This CDR3 has 15 amino acids.

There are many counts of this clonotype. CDR3 sequence: CASSSWDNSYEQYF. The CDR3 DNA reads as TGTGCCAGCAGCTCCTGGGACAACTCCTACGAGCAGTACTTC. The chain employs TRBV5-6 and TRBJ2-7; D might be TRBD1 (6 bases). Deletions cut 3 bases from V and 0 bases from J, with 10 bases between. This CDR3 has 14 amino acids. Germline V gene lookup returns CDR1 SGHDT and CDR2 YYEEEE.

The CDR3 protein is CASSLISGYTDTQYF. The CDR3 nucleotides are TGTGCCAGCAGCCTAATTAGCGGGTACACAGATACGCAGTATTTT. The chain links TRBV7-9 to TRBJ2-3, with 7 bases fitting TRBD2. Germline V gene sequence: CDR1 SEHNR, CDR2 FQNEAQ (reference sequence). After removal of 5 bases from V and 2 bases from J, the junction contained 7 bases not matched to a gene. The CDR3 sequence is 15 residues long. The complete variable domain, with remaining parts taken from reference TRBV7-9 and TRBJ2-3, reads DTGVSQNPRHKITKRGQNVTFRCDPISEHNRLYWYRQTLGQGPEFLTYFQNEAQLEKSRLLSDRFSAERPKGSFSTLEIQRTEQGDSAMYLCASSLISGYTDTQYFGPGTRLTVL.

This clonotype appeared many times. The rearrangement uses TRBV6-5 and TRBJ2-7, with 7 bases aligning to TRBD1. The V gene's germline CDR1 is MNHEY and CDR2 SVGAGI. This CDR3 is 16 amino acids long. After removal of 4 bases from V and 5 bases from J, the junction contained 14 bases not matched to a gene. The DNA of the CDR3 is TGTGCCAGCAGTTTGCAACCGGGACAGTTTTCGAACGAGCAGTACTTC. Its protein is CASSLQPGQFSNEQYF.

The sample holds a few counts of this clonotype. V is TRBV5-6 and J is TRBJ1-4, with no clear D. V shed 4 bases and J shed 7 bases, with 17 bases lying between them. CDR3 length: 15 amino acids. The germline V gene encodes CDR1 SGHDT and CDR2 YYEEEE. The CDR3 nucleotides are TGTGCCAGCAGCCCCCAAGGTGGGGTCGGTGAAAAACTGTTTTTT. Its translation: CASSPQGGVGEKLFF.

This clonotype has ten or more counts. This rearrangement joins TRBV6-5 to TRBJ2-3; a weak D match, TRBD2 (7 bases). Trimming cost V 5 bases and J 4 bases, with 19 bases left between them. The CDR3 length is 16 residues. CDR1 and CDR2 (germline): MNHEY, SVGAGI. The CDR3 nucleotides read TGTGCCAGCAGTCTCGGGGAGGGGGGAGTGGCAGATACGCAGTATTTT. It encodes CASSLGEGGVADTQYF.

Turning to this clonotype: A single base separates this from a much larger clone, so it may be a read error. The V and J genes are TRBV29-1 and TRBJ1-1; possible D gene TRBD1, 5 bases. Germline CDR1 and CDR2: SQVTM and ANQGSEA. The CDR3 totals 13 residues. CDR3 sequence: CCGVGGRITEAFF. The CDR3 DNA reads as TGCTGCGGGGTCGGGGGGAGGATTACTGAAGCTTTCTTT.

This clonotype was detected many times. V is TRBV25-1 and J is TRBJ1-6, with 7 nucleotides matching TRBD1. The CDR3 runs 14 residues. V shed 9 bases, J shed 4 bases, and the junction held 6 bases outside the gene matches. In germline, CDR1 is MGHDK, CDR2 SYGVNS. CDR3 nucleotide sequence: TGTGCCAGTCATCCGGGACAGTATAATTCACCCCTCCACTTT. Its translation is CASHPGQYNSPLHF.

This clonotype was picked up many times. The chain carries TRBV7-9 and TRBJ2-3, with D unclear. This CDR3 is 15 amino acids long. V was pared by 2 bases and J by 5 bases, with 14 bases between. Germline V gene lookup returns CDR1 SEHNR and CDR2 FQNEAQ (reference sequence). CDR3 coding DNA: TGTGCCAGCAGCTTATTTTGGGGAAGTATAGATACGCAGTATTTT. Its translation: CASSLFWGSIDTQYF.

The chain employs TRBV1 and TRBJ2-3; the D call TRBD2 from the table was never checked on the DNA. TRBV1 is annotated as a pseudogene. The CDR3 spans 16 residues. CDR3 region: CTSSQDLAGGSDTQYF. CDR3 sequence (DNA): TGCACCAGCAGCCAAGATCTAGCGGGGGGGTCGGATACGCAGTATTTT.

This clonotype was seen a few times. This CDR3 is CASSESPGPGYEQYF. In DNA form, the CDR3 reads TGTGCCAGCAGTGAATCTCCGGGACCTGGGTACGAGCAGTACTTC. The chain has TRBV6-1 and TRBJ2-7; TRBD1 or TRBD2 may be the D gene (5 bases each). Per the germline V gene, CDR1 is MNHNS and CDR2 is SASEGT. The CDR3 length is 15 residues. With 2 bases removed from V and 4 bases from J, the gap between germline ends came to 15 bases.

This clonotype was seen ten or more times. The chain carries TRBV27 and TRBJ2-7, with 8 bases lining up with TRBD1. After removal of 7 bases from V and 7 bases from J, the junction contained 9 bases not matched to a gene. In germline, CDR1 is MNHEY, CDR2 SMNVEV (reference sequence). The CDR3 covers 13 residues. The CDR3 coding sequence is TGTGCCAGCACCGCAGGGGGCATGGGGGAGCAGTACTTC. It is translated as CASTAGGMGEQYF.

The CDR3 sequence: CAIGPRDRGIREFVNQPQHF. CDR3 sequence (DNA): TGTGCCATAGGCCCCCGGGACAGGGGCATACGGGAGTTCGTTAATCAGCCCCAGCATTTT. V is TRBV24-1 and J is TRBJ1-5, with 10 bases aligning to TRBD1. The CDR3 has 20 amino acids. The germline V gene encodes CDR1 KGHDR and CDR2 SFDVKD. J was trimmed by 4 bases and V by 11 bases; bases with no gene match: 25.

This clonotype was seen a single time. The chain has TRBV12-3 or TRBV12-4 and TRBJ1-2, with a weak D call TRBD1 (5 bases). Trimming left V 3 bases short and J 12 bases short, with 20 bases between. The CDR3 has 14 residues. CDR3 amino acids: CASSFQGLKGGHTF. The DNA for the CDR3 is TGTGCCAGCAGTTTCCAGGGCCTAAAGGGCGGCCACACCTTC.

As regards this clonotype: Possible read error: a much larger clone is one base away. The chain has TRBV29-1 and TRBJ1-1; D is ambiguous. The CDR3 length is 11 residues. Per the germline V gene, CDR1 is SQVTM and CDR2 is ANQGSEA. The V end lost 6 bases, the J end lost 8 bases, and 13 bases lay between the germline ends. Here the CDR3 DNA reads TGCAGCGTCCTCTTGGAGCTAGAAGCTTTCTTT. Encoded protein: CSVLLELEAFF.

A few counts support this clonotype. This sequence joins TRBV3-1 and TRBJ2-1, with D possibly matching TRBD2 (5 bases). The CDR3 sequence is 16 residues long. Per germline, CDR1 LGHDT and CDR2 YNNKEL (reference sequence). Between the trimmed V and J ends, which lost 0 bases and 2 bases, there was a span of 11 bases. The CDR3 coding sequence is TGTGCCAGCAGCCAAGAGCGAGCGGCCACCTACAATGAGCAGTTCTTC. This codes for CASSQERAATYNEQFF.